The 11 T cell receptor beta chains below come from one sample, sequenced in a study of blood T cell repertoires in COVID-19. Only in-frame clones appear in the TCRdb table, and some are missing; sequencing was by immunoSEQ multiplex PCR. The sample holds tens of thousands of clones, less than 90% seen once. Sequences were obtained from peripheral blood. The receptors were gathered from a human donor with acute or convalescent COVID-19. The donor label of this sample is uncertain.

This rearrangement joins TRBV15 to TRBJ1-3; 9 bases are shared with TRBD1. Germline V gene data show CDR1 as LNHNV and CDR2 as YYDKDF (reference sequence). V gave up 0 bases and J gave up 0 bases; unmatched junction bases: 9. The CDR3 totals 19 residues. Here the CDR3 DNA reads TGTGCCACCAGCAGAGATCTGGGGACAGGGCTCAACTCTGGAAACACCATATATTTT. Its translation: CATSRDLGTGLNSGNTIYF.

The V and J genes are TRBV3-1 (or the pseudogene TRBV3-2) and TRBJ1-2, with unresolved D. In germline, CDR1 is LGHDT, CDR2 YNNKEL (reference sequence). V was cut by 2 bases and J by 4 bases, with 17 bases left in between. The length of the CDR3 is 16 residues. In DNA form, the CDR3 reads TGTGCCAGCAGCCAACTGTCCCGGAGGAGCTTCTATGGCTACACCTTC. Translating gives CASSQLSRRSFYGYTF.

The V call is TRBV6-5, the J call TRBJ2-2, with 10 bases identical to TRBD2. The ends lost 7 bases at V and 2 bases at J; junction bases unmatched: 4. Germline CDR1 MNHEY, CDR2 SVGAGI. The CDR3 is 15 residues long. CDR3 sequence: CASTWTSGNTGELFF. Written as DNA, the CDR3 is TGTGCCAGCACCTGGACTAGCGGCAACACCGGGGAGCTGTTTTTT.

The V gene is TRBV5-1, the J gene TRBJ1-4; 8 bases are a match to TRBD1. Looked up from germline, CDR1 is SGHRS and CDR2 is YFSETQ. This CDR3 is built from 14 residues. The trim removed 0 bases at V and 5 bases at J, leaving 0 bases unmatched. The CDR3 loop reads CASSLAGGNEKLFF. CDR3 bases: TGCGCCAGCAGCTTGGCAGGGGGCAATGAAAAACTGTTTTTT.

V is TRBV3-1 (or the pseudogene TRBV3-2) and J is TRBJ2-3; 9 bases align to TRBD2. The CDR3 covers 16 residues. After removal of 0 bases from V and 4 bases from J, the junction contained 5 bases not matched to a gene. Germline CDR1 LGHDT, CDR2 YNNKEL (reference sequence). CDR3 residues: CASSQETSGNADTQYF. Here the CDR3 DNA reads TGTGCCAGCAGCCAAGAGACTAGCGGAAATGCAGATACGCAGTATTTT.

The chain couples TRBV19 to TRBJ2-2; possibly TRBD2 for D (6 bases). CDR1 and CDR2 (germline): LNHDA, SQIVND (reference sequence). V was cut by 8 bases and J by 4 bases, with 17 bases left in between. This CDR3 has 15 residues. CDR3 loop: CASGGLRESTGELFF. DNA of the CDR3: TGTGCCAGTGGCGGGCTCCGGGAGTCCACCGGGGAGCTGTTTTTT.

The J gene is TRBJ2-1, the V gene TRBV5-1, with D unclear. The germline V gene encodes CDR1 SGHRS and CDR2 YFSETQ. Deletions cut 0 bases from V and 0 bases from J, with 7 bases between. CDR3 size: 15 residues. CDR3 coding DNA: TGCGCCAGCAGCTTGGACGGTGCCTCCTACAATGAGCAGTTCTTC. Its protein product is CASSLDGASYNEQFF.

This clone was recorded only once. The CDR3 DNA reads TGCGCCAGCAGCTCGGGACTAGCGGAGAGCACAGATACGCAGTATTTT. This gives the protein CASSSGLAESTDTQYF. V is TRBV5-1 and J is TRBJ2-3; 11 bases match TRBD2. The CDR3 is 16 amino acids. CDR1 is SGHRS and CDR2 is YFSETQ in the germline V gene. V was clipped by 3 bases and J by 0 bases; unmatched bases: 3.

The gene calls are TRBV24-1 and TRBJ2-2; the match to TRBD1 covers 7 bases. This CDR3 is built from 18 residues. V shed 5 bases and J 3 bases; nucleotides not matched to a gene: 14. The germline V gene has CDR1 KGHDR and CDR2 SFDVKD. The CDR3 region is CATSGPTGDNPDTGELFF. The CDR3 nucleotides read TGTGCCACCAGTGGGCCAACAGGGGATAATCCTGACACCGGGGAGCTGTTTTTT.

This clone was observed a handful of times. J is TRBJ2-6 and V is TRBV5-5, with TRBD1 identical over 10 bases. CDR1 and CDR2 (germline): SGHKS, YYEKEE (reference sequence). The length of the CDR3 is 18 residues. J gave up 2 bases and V 0 bases, and 5 bases lay outside the gene matches. The CDR3 is CASSLVGTGEPGANVLTF. The CDR3 DNA reads as TGTGCCAGCAGCTTGGTCGGGACAGGGGAACCTGGGGCCAACGTCCTGACTTTC.

In DNA, the CDR3 is TGTGCCAGTAGTATGTCCGGGGAACGCTCTGGAAACACCATATATTTT. It is translated as CASSMSGERSGNTIYF. This sequence joins TRBV19 and TRBJ1-3; D not resolved. CDR3 length: 16 amino acids. Germline V gives CDR1 LNHDA, CDR2 SQIVND (reference sequence). V was clipped by 3 bases and J by 0 bases, with 12 bases between them.